Below, one TCR beta chain is given with its context. Its specific antigen is unknown. The record has no base qualities; no much larger clone is one base away. The CDR3 regions of human TCRbeta chains were analyzed by immunosequencing. The study's own analysis went as follows. TCRs in the repertoires were matched against a reference library of SARS-CoV-2-specific TCRs that had been generated with the MIRA antigen-specificity platform. Breadth was defined as the fraction of unique TCRs that were SARS-CoV-2-associated. Depth was defined as the fraction of total T cells that were SARS-CoV-2-associated. Using the MIRA data, each spike-specific TCR was mapped to the spike region that the TCR reacts to and placed in a CD4 or CD8 class. Log10-transformed breadth and depth values were compared by one-way ANOVA with Sidak's multiple comparisons tests. TCRdb stores this immuneACCESS table with in-frame sequences only. Part of the clones is absent; in the studies checked, under half of the shortfall reflects unresolved V genes, and no reason is known for the rest. D and trimming come from the DNA, and the V and J calls and clone size come from that table. This sample gives more than 60,000 clones in total; roughly nine tenths of them show up just once. 24% of the sample belongs to the ten largest clones.

The intended sense of this specimen's time point label: baseline before first vaccination. Samples from vaccinated people were obtained from the UK trials COV001 and COV002, which included a single-blind randomized controlled phase 2/3 trial of AZD1222 (ChAdOx1 nCoV-19) in healthy adults. Trial participant PBMC samples were collected at day 0 and day 28 after the second dose for TCRbeta chain sequencing. These data belong to a study of T cell responses to AZD1222 COVID-19 vaccine (dated by TCRdb to the early 2020s). With regard to the full study: AZD1222 recipients with second doses at about 4 weeks or about 12 weeks were pooled, because spike-specific TCR depth and breadth did not differ between schedules. TCR sequencing covered about 230 trial participants: 200 to 210 given two doses of AZD1222 and approximately 25 given two doses of MenACWY control vaccine. Enrollment into the trials was organized by age into subgroups of 18-55, 56-69 and 70-plus years, and those subgroups contained about 160, 30 and 59 TCR-sequenced participants, respectively.

Study-level results and caveats: Epitopes outside the regions mutated in the B.1.351 and B.1.1.7 variants were reportedly recognized by nearly half of the unique spike-specific TCRs. Spike-specific TCR breadth and depth rose significantly after two AZD1222 doses compared with day 0 and with MenACWY recipients. Participants were mostly white British and included more females than males, and it was suggested by the authors that clonal diversity may have been underestimated. Because no day 14 peak-response samples were available, repertoires were characterized only after the peak T cell response. In the small 56-69-year group, the increase in depth fell short of significance, most likely because of low power. Conclusions about previously exposed vaccinees are limited because only a handful of AZD1222 recipients were SARS-CoV-2 seropositive at baseline. The whole spike protein was spanned by vaccine-associated CD4 TCRs, and dominant responses were seen in regions 160-218 and 743-854.

Compared with germline, V lacks 7 bases and J lacks 4 bases; bases without a gene match: 11. Reading the germline V gene gives CDR1 MNHEY and CDR2 SVGAGI. The CDR3 numbers 15 residues from cysteine through phenylalanine. Of all the DNA, just the CDR3 is kept, 45 bases in frame from base 1. The source is an adult in good health. The rearranged chain carries TRBV6-5 and TRBJ2-3; 7 central bases correspond to TRBD2. This specimen consisted of peripheral blood, obtained on day 0 of AZD1222 vaccination. The DNA is as follows: TGTGCCAGCACCCCTCCCCTAGCGGAACCAGATACGCAGTATTTT. This gives the protein CASTPPLAEPDTQYF.